A single sample is the source of the 9 T cell receptor delta chains below, sequenced in a study of gamma-delta T cells after stem cell transplantation. TCRdb re-called clones from the RT-PCR reads via CATT. This sample has hundreds of delta-chain clones, with less than 7.5% found just once. Sequenced input: gamma-delta T cells. The origin of the receptors is a human donor. It is not recorded whose cells these are; they may come from a transplant donor.

In its sample, this clone was seen a few times. A far more abundant clone sits one base away, making this likely a read error. The same CDR3 can be traced to other DNA sequences in this sample. The chain is built from TRDV2 and TRDJ1, with unresolved D. The CDR3 totals 16 residues. Germline V gene data show CDR1 as GEAIGNYY and CDR2 as EKD. The V end was cut by 1 base, the J end by 0 bases, with 14 bases between. CDR3 DNA sequence: TGTGCCTGTGACACTTTGGGCGCCACGTACACCGATAAACTCATCTTT. Its protein product is CACDTLGATYTDKLIF.

This clone has just a few counts. It differs at one base from a far larger clone, so likely a read error. The sample holds other DNA sequences that translate to the same CDR3. The chain recombines TRDV1 with TRDJ1, with D unclear. Trimming took 2 bases from V and 8 from J, leaving 18 bases between them. The V gene's germline CDR1 is TSWWSYY and CDR2 QGS. The CDR3 length is 15 residues. CDR3 sequence (DNA): TGTGCTCTTGGGGAAACACCGGGCGAACATGGGAAACTCATCTTT. Its translation: CALGETPGEHGKLIF.

The chain employs TRDV2 and TRDJ1, with 13 positions matching TRDD3. Trimming cost V 0 bases and J 8 bases; bases outside gene matches: 11. The CDR3 is 17 residues long. From germline, CDR1 is GEAIGNYY and CDR2 EKD. CDR3 DNA sequence: TGTGCCTGTGACACCTTGACTGGGGGATACGCGAAGGGAAAACTCATCTTT. Encoded protein: CACDTLTGGYAKGKLIF.

As concerns this clone: A read error likely explains this, since a far larger clone differs by one base. The sample contains more than one DNA sequence encoding this CDR3. The chain couples TRDV2 to TRDJ1; tentatively, D is TRDD3 (6 bases). Trimming cost V 0 bases and J 0 bases, with 19 bases left between them. Germline CDR1 is GEAIGNYY and CDR2 is EKD. This CDR3 region has 18 residues. The CDR3 DNA sequence: TGTGCCTGTGACACCCTAGTAGATACGGGAAAAAACACCGATAAACTCATCTTT. Amino acid sequence: CACDTLVDTGKNTDKLIF.

V usage is TRDV2 and J usage is TRDJ3; 7 bases fit TRDD3. The CDR3 is 18 residues long. V lost 0 bases to trimming and J lost 0 bases; unmatched junction nucleotides: 4. Per germline, CDR1 GEAIGNYY and CDR2 EKD. CDR3 bases: TGTGCCTGTGACACCGCTGGGGGCAGCTCCTGGGACACCCGACAGATGTTTTTC. Its translation is CACDTAGGSSWDTRQMFF.

This clone has just a few counts. TCRdb attributes to this sequence the protein of a much larger clone, which differs from the DNA translation at residue 12; a read error is likely, and the protein displayed is translated from the DNA. The rearrangement uses TRDV1 and TRDJ1; 10 bases align to TRDD3. V was pared by 5 bases and J by 0 bases, with 15 bases of the junction left unmatched. Germline CDR1 and CDR2: TSWWSYY and QGS. This CDR3 has 19 amino acids. CDR3 coding DNA: TGTGCTCTTGGGTTCGGGACCGGGGGATACGCCACTTACACCGATAAACTCATCTTT. This gives the protein CALGFGTGGYATYTDKLIF.

The CDR3 reads CACDLLGDRDKLIF. CDR3 nucleotides: TGTGCCTGTGACCTACTGGGGGATCGCGATAAACTCATCTTT. The rearrangement uses TRDV2 and TRDJ1; 10 bases line up with TRDD3. V was clipped by 3 bases and J by 4 bases; unmatched bases: 4. The germline V gene has CDR1 GEAIGNYY and CDR2 EKD. The CDR3 contains 14 residues.

In this sample, this clone turned up a few times. The TCRdb protein, from a much larger clone, departs from this DNA's translation at residue 10, likely by read error; the protein shown derives from the DNA. V is TRDV2 and J is TRDJ1; D is perhaps TRDD3 (6 bases). CDR1 is GEAIGNYY, CDR2 EKD, per germline. Trimming stripped 0 bases from V and 0 bases from J, with 19 bases between. This CDR3 contains 18 residues. CDR3 bases: TGTGCCTGTGACACCCTAGTAGATACGAGGAAAAACACCGATAAACTCATCTTT. This encodes CACDTLVDTRKNTDKLIF.

This clone was observed a few times. This likely came from a read error, as a far larger clone is one base away. The sample has other DNA sequences that encode this CDR3 too. This chain uses TRDV1 with TRDJ1; 12 bases line up with TRDD3. The CDR3 extends over 22 amino acids. Germline CDR1 is TSWWSYY and CDR2 is QGS. In nucleotides, the CDR3 is TGTGCCCTTGGGGATCCACGAAGGTCAGTACGACTGGGGGATACAGGCACCGATAAACTCATCTTT. Translating it yields CALGDPRRSVRLGDTGTDKLIF.